These 11 T cell receptor beta chains share one sample of origin, sequenced in a study of blood T cell repertoires in COVID-19. Assay used: immunoSEQ multiplex PCR; TCRdb lists only in-frame clones, some missing. The sample has 97,000 or so clones; approximately 78% are singletons. Source material: peripheral blood. The origin of the receptors is a man between 60 and 70 years old with active or convalescent COVID-19.

The J gene is TRBJ1-2, the V gene TRBV6-5, with a weak D call TRBD1 (5 bases). The CDR3 spans 16 residues. V was pared by 0 bases and J by 8 bases, with 19 bases between. Germline values: CDR1 MNHEY, CDR2 SVGAGI. CDR3 bases: TGTGCCAGCAGTTACTCCTCGGCAGGGCCAATAGGGGGCTACACCTTC. This encodes CASSYSSAGPIGGYTF.

This rearrangement joins TRBV6-5 to TRBJ1-6; 10 bases are shared with TRBD1. CDR3 length: 16 amino acids. The ends lost 3 bases at V and 10 bases at J; junction bases unmatched: 9. Germline assignment: CDR1 MNHEY and CDR2 SVGAGI. This CDR3 is CASSYSPGTGVSPLHF. Written as DNA, the CDR3 is TGTGCCAGCAGTTATTCACCCGGGACAGGGGTCTCACCCCTCCACTTT.

The chain recombines TRBV18 with TRBJ1-1; 7 bases match TRBD1. Germline CDR1 reads KGHSH; CDR2 reads LQKENI. This CDR3 has 16 amino acids. V trimming: 4 bases; J trimming: 0 bases; junction bases outside the gene matches: 8. CDR3 protein: CASSRPGTVMNTEAFF. Here the CDR3 DNA reads TGTGCCAGCTCACGTCCCGGGACAGTTATGAACACTGAAGCTTTCTTT.

V and J are TRBV19 and TRBJ1-2; D is perhaps TRBD1 (6 bases). The CDR3 is made up of 12 amino acids. Trimming removed 9 bases at V and 7 bases at J, with 15 bases between. Germline CDR1 reads LNHDA; CDR2 reads SQIVND (reference sequence). As DNA, the CDR3 is TGTGCCAGCTGGGGGGGGGCACGTGGCTACACCTTC. Its protein is CASWGGARGYTF.

The chain employs TRBV11-2 and TRBJ2-2; D might be TRBD2 (6 bases). The CDR3 length is 16 residues. Per germline, CDR1 SGHAT and CDR2 FQNNGV. V gave up 1 base and J gave up 4 bases, with 13 bases separating them. This CDR3 reads CASSLVGEVGTGELFF. CDR3 DNA: TGTGCCAGCAGCTTAGTTGGGGAGGTGGGCACCGGGGAGCTGTTTTTT.

This clone occurred a few times. V gene TRBV28 combines with J gene TRBJ2-7; 12 nucleotides line up with TRBD2. Germline assignment: CDR1 MDHEN and CDR2 SYDVKM. V trimming: 5 bases; J trimming: 2 bases; junction bases outside the gene matches: 4. This CDR3 is 15 amino acids long. CDR3 DNA sequence: TGTGCCAGCAGTCCCAGACTAGCGGGAGCCTACGAGCAGTACTTC. As protein: CASSPRLAGAYEQYF.

The chain couples TRBV15 to TRBJ2-1; D possibly corresponds to TRBD1 (6 bases). The CDR3 runs 15 residues. Trimming left V 0 bases short and J 6 bases short, with 12 bases between. Germline-derived CDR1 and CDR2 are LNHNV and YYDKDF (reference sequence). The CDR3, as DNA: TGTGCCACCAGCAGAGATGCTCAACAGGGCAATGAGCAGTTCTTC. It translates to CATSRDAQQGNEQFF. Variable domain in full (rest from reference TRBV15 and TRBJ2-1): DAMVIQNPRYQVTQFGKPVTLSCSQTLNHNVMYWYQQKSSQAPKLLFHYYDKDFNNEADTPDNFQSRRPNTSFCFLDIRSPGLGDTAMYLCATSRDAQQGNEQFFGPGTRLTVL.

The J gene is TRBJ1-4, the V gene TRBV28; 8 bases map to TRBD1. Trimming took 5 bases from V and 0 from J; bases not matched to a gene: 8. There are 17 residues in the CDR3. In germline, CDR1 is MDHEN, CDR2 SYDVKM. The CDR3 here is CASSGRRTGTTNEKLFF. DNA for the CDR3: TGTGCCAGCAGTGGTCGTAGGACAGGGACAACTAATGAAAAACTGTTTTTT.

The chain couples TRBV7-9 to TRBJ1-1; 10 bases map to TRBD1. CDR1 is SEHNR, CDR2 FQNEAQ, per germline (reference sequence). With 5 bases clipped from V and 0 bases from J, the junction kept 9 bases outside the gene matches. The CDR3 runs to 17 residues. The CDR3 reads CASSPRDRGGMNTEAFF. The CDR3, as DNA: TGTGCCAGCAGCCCGCGGGACAGGGGAGGAATGAACACTGAAGCTTTCTTT.

This clone came up once. This sequence joins TRBV6-4 and TRBJ1-1, with TRBD1 as a possible D gene (5 bases). This CDR3 has 14 amino acids. The germline gives CDR1 MRHNA, CDR2 SNTAGT. V dropped 4 bases and J dropped 1 base, with 10 bases sitting between them. Here the CDR3 DNA reads TGTGCCAGCAGTGTCGACAGTCAGAACACTGAAGCTTTCTTT. It translates to CASSVDSQNTEAFF.

The gene calls are TRBV27 and TRBJ2-7; the match to TRBD2 covers 10 bases. The CDR3 extends over 13 amino acids. V was pared by 6 bases and J by 5 bases, with 4 bases of the junction left unmatched. Germline V lookup: CDR1 MNHEY, CDR2 SMNVEV (reference sequence). The CDR3 protein is CASRASGSNEQYF. Here the CDR3 DNA reads TGTGCCAGCAGGGCTAGCGGGAGTAACGAGCAGTACTTC.